The sequence of this T cell receptor (beta chain) was determined in a study of control samples from healthy donors and cancer patients. Data came from immunoSEQ multiplex PCR; TCRdb stores just in-frame clones and leaves some out. Among under 200,000 clones listed, roughly nine tenths were seen once. CDR1 and CDR2 from the germline V gene are SGDLS and YYNGEE. The CDR3 length is 14 residues. Trimming took 3 bases from V and 4 from J, leaving 11 bases between them. The TCR originated in a woman in her twenties or thirties in good health. Sequencing was done on a sample of blood. This chain links TRBV9 with TRBJ2-1; D perhaps matches TRBD2 (5 bases). The CDR3 protein is CASSETSNYNEQFF. The DNA of the CDR3 is TGTGCCAGCAGCGAAACTAGTAATTACAATGAGCAGTTCTTC.